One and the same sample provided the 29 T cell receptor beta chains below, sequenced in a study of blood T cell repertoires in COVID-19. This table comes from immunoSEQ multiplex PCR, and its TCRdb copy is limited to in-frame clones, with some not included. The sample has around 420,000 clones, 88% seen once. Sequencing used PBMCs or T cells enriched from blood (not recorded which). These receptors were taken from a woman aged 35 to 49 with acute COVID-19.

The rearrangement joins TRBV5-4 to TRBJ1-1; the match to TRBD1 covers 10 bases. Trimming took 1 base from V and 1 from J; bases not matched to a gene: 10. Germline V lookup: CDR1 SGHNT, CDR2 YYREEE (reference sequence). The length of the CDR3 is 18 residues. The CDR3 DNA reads TGTGCCAGCAGCTTGCGTTTTAGGGGACAGGGGCCGAACACTGAAGCTTTCTTT. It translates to CASSLRFRGQGPNTEAFF. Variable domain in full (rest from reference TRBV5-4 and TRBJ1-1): ETGVTQSPTHLIKTRGQQVTLRCSSQSGHNTVSWYQQALGQGPQFIFQYYREEENGRGNFPPRFSGLQFPNYSSELNVNALELDDSALYLCASSLRFRGQGPNTEAFFGQGTRLTVV.

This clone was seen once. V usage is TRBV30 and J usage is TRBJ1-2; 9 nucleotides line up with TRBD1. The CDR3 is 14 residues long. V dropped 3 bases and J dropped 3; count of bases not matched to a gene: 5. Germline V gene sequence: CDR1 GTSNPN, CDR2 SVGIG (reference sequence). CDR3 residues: CAWSEGDRDYGYTF. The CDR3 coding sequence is TGTGCCTGGAGCGAGGGGGACAGGGACTATGGCTACACCTTC.

The CDR3 region has the DNA TGTGCCAGTAGTAGCGACAGGGAGGAGACCCAGTACTTC. Its translation: CASSSDREETQYF. V and J are TRBV19 and TRBJ2-5, with 7 bases lining up with TRBD1. V lost 4 bases, J lost 5 bases, and 4 bases stayed unmatched. CDR1 LNHDA and CDR2 SQIVND come from the germline V gene (reference sequence). The length of the CDR3 is 13 residues.

The CDR3 here is CAQTGQETQYF. CDR3 nucleotides: TGTGCCCAAACAGGACAAGAGACCCAGTACTTC. The V call is TRBV30, the J call TRBJ2-5; perhaps TRBD1 as D (5 bases). CDR1 is GTSNPN and CDR2 is SVGIG in the germline V gene (reference sequence). V was clipped by 8 bases and J by 2 bases, with 9 bases between them. This CDR3 has 11 amino acids.

The CDR3, as DNA: TGTGCCAGCAGTGGGACAGGCCGCAACACCATATATTTT. This sequence encodes CASSGTGRNTIYF. The J gene is TRBJ1-3, the V gene TRBV12-3 or TRBV12-4, with 8 nucleotides matching TRBD1. The J segment lost 7 bases and the V segment lost 5 bases, leaving 4 bases of the junction unmatched. This CDR3 contains 13 residues.

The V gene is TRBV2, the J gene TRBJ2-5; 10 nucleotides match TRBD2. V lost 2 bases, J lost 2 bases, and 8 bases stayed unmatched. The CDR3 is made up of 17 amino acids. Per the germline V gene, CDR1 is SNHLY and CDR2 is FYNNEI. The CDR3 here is CASSESSSGGLQETQYF. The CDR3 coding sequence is TGTGCCAGCAGTGAATCGAGTAGCGGGGGGTTACAAGAGACCCAGTACTTC.

CDR3 amino acids: CSALGQGPLHF. DNA of the CDR3: TGCAGTGCTCTGGGACAGGGACCCCTCCACTTT. The chain uses TRBV20-1 and TRBJ1-6, with 9 bases that match TRBD1. V lost 5 bases, J lost 12 bases, and 2 bases stayed unmatched. Germline V gene data show CDR1 as DFQATT and CDR2 as SNEGSKA (reference sequence). This CDR3 has 11 residues.

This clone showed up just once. The CDR3, as DNA: TGCGCCAGCAATGGAGGTATTAGCACAGATACGCAGTATTTT. Residues: CASNGGISTDTQYF. The V call is TRBV5-1, the J call TRBJ2-3, with a possible D match to TRBD2 (5 bases). CDR1 and CDR2 (germline): SGHRS, YFSETQ. V was trimmed by 6 bases and J by 0 bases, leaving 11 bases between them. The CDR3 is made up of 14 amino acids.

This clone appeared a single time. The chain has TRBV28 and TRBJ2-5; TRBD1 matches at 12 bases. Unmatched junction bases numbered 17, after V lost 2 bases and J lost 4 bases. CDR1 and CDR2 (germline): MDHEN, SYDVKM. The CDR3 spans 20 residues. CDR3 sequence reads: CASSLRAPGTGGGLRETQYF. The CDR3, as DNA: TGTGCCAGCAGTTTAAGGGCCCCCGGGACAGGGGGCGGATTAAGAGAGACCCAGTACTTC.

The CDR3 spells CASSQEGTGAYEQYF. CDR3 in DNA: TGTGCCAGCAGCCAAGAAGGTACGGGTGCCTACGAGCAGTACTTC. The gene calls are TRBV4-2 and TRBJ2-7; D call uncertain. CDR3 length: 15 amino acids. V was cut by 0 bases and J by 2 bases, with 11 bases left in between. Germline values: CDR1 LGHNA, CDR2 YNFKEQ.

The chain's CDR3 is CATSPPLRNTIYF. The CDR3 nucleotides are TGTGCCACCAGCCCCCCGCTAAGAAACACCATATATTTT. This chain connects TRBV15 to TRBJ1-3; D remains unclear. V lost 5 bases and J 5 bases, leaving 10 bases between the germline ends. The CDR3 spans 13 residues. CDR1 and CDR2 (germline): LNHNV, YYDKDF (reference sequence).

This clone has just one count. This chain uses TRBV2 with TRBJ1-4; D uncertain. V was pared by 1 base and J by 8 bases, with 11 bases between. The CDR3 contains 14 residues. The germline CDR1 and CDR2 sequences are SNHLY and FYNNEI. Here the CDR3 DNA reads TGTGCCAGCAGTGAAGTAGGCGGCGGGGAAAAACTGTTTTTT. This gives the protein CASSEVGGGEKLFF.

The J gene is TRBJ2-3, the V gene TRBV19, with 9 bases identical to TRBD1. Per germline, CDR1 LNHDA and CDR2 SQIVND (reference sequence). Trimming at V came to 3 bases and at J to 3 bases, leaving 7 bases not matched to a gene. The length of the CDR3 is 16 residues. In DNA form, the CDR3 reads TGTGCCAGTAGTATGGGGTTTGGGACAGGGACAGATACGCAGTATTTT. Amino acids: CASSMGFGTGTDTQYF. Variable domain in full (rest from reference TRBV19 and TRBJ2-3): DGGITQSPKYLFRKEGQNVTLSCEQNLNHDAMYWYRQDPGQGLRLIYYSQIVNDFQKGDIAEGYSVSREKKESFPLTVTSAQKNPTAFYLCASSMGFGTGTDTQYFGPGTRLTVL.

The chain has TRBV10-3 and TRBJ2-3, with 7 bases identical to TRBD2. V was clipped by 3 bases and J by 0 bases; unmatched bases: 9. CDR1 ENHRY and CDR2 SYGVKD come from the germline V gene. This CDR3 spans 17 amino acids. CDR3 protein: CAISDPSGTTSTDTQYF. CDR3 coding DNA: TGTGCCATCAGTGATCCTTCCGGGACTACTAGCACAGATACGCAGTATTTT.

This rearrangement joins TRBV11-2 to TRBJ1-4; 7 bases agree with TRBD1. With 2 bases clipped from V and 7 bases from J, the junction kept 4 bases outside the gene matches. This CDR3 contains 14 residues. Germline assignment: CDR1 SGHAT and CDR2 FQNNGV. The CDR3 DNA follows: TGTGCCAGCAGCTTACTAGGGGGCGTTGAAAAACTGTTTTTT. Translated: CASSLLGGVEKLFF.

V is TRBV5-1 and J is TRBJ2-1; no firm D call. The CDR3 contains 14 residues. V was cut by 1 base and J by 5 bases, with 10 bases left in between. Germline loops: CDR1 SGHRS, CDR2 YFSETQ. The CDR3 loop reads CASSLFRGNNEQFF. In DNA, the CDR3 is TGCGCCAGCAGCTTGTTCCGCGGTAACAATGAGCAGTTCTTC.

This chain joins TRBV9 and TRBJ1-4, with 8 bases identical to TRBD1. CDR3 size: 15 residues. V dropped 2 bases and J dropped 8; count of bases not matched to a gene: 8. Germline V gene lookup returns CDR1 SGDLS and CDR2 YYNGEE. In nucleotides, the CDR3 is TGTGCCAGCAGCGTGGGACAGGTTGGAAGCGAAAAACTGTTTTTT. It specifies CASSVGQVGSEKLFF.

CDR3 residues: CASTLAGKNEQYF. CDR3 coding DNA: TGTGCCAGCACCCTAGCGGGCAAAAACGAGCAGTACTTC. This chain links TRBV3-1 (or the pseudogene TRBV3-2) with TRBJ2-7; 8 bases are shared with TRBD2. V was pared by 7 bases and J by 5 bases, with 7 bases of the junction left unmatched. The CDR3 sequence is 13 residues long. The V gene's germline CDR1 is LGHDT and CDR2 YNNKEL (reference sequence).

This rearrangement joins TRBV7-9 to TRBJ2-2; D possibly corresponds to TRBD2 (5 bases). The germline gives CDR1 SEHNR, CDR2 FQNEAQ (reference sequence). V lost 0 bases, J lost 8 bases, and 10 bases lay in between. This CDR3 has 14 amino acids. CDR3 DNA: TGTGCCAGCAGCTTAGCGGGGAGAGCTGGGGAGCTGTTTTTT. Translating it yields CASSLAGRAGELFF.

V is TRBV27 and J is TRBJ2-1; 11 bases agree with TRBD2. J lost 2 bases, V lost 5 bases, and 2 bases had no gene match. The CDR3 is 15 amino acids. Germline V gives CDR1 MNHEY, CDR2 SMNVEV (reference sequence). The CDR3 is CASSLSGGAYNEQFF. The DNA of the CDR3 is TGTGCCAGCAGTCTTAGCGGGGGGGCCTACAATGAGCAGTTCTTC.

The CDR3 DNA is TGTGCCAGCAGCGCAACCGGGGGGGCCGGCGACAATGAGCAGTTCTTC. Translating gives CASSATGGAGDNEQFF. V and J are TRBV9 and TRBJ2-1, with 8 bases identical to TRBD2. Trimming at V came to 3 bases and at J to 5 bases, leaving 10 bases not matched to a gene. Germline lookup yields CDR1 SGDLS and CDR2 YYNGEE. This CDR3 has 16 residues.

The CDR3 here is CATSVPRQGSDEQYF. For the CDR3, the DNA is TGTGCCACCAGTGTTCCGCGACAGGGTAGCGACGAGCAGTACTTC. The rearrangement links TRBV24-1 to TRBJ2-7; the match to TRBD1 covers 7 bases. The CDR3 runs to 15 residues. CDR1 KGHDR and CDR2 SFDVKD come from the germline V gene. With V trimmed by 5 bases and J by 5 bases, 11 bases remained unmatched.

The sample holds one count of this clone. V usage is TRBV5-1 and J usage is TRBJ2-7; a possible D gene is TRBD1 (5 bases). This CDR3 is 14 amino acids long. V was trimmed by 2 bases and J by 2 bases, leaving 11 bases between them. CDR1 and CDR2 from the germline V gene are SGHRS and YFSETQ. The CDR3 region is CASSLGDGTYEQYF. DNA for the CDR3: TGCGCCAGCAGCTTAGGGGATGGAACCTACGAGCAGTACTTC.

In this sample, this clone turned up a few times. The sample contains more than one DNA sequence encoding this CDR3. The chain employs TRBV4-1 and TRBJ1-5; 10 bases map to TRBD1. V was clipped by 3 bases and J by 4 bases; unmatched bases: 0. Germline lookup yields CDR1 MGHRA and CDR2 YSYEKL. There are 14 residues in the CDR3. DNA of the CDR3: TGCGCCAGCAGCCAGGACAGGGGGAATCAGCCCCAGCATTTT. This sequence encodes CASSQDRGNQPQHF.

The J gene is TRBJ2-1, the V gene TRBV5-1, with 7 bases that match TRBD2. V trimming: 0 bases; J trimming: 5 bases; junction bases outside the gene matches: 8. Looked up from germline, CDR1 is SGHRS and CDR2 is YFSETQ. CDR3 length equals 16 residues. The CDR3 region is CASSLAGTTINNEQFF. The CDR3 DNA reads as TGCGCCAGCAGCTTGGCCGGGACTACAATAAACAATGAGCAGTTCTTC.

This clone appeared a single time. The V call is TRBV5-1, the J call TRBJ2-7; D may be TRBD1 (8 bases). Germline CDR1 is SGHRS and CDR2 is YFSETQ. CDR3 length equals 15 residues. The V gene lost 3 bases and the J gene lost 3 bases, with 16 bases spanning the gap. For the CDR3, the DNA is TGCGCCAGCAGCTGGAGCGGGACAGGAGACTACGAGCAGTACTTC. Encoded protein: CASSWSGTGDYEQYF.

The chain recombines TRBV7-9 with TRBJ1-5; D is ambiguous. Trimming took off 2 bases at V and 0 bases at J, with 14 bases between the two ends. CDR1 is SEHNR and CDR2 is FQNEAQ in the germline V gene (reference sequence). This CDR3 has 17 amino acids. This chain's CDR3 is CASSLRLGPYSNQPQHF. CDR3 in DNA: TGTGCCAGCAGCTTAAGGCTGGGCCCCTATAGCAATCAGCCCCAGCATTTT.

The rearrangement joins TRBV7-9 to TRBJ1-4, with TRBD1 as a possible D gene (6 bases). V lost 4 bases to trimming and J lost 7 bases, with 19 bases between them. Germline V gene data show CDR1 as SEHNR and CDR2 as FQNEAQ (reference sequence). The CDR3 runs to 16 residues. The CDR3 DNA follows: TGTGCCAGCAGCTCCGCTGGGGGGGGGCTTGGTGAAAAACTGTTTTTT. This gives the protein CASSSAGGGLGEKLFF.

Here the CDR3 DNA reads TGTGCCAGCAAGACAGGGGTCATTTTGGGGGAGCTGTTTTTT. The encoded protein is CASKTGVILGELFF. This chain joins TRBV7-2 and TRBJ2-2, with 8 bases identical to TRBD1. V lost 7 bases and J lost 8; bases outside the gene matches: 9. The CDR3 runs 14 residues. The germline V gene encodes CDR1 SGHTA and CDR2 FQGNSA.